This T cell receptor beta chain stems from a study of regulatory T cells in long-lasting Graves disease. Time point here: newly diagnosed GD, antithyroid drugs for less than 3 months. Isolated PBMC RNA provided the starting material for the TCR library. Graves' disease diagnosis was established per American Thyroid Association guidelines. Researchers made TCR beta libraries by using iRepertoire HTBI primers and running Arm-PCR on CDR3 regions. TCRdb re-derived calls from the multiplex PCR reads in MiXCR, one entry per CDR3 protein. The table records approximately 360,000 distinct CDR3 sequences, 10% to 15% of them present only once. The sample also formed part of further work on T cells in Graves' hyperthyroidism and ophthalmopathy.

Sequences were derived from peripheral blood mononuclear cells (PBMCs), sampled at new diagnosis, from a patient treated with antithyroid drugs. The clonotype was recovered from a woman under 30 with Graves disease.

This CDR3 is CASTLEREDTQYF. The DNA for the CDR3 is TGTGCCAGCACCCTAGAGCGGGAAGATACGCAGTATTTT. The chain is built from TRBV9 and TRBJ2-3; 7 bases are shared with TRBD2. The CDR3 is 13 amino acids. V was clipped by 6 bases and J by 5 bases; unmatched bases: 6. Germline lookup yields CDR1 SGDLS and CDR2 YYNGEE.